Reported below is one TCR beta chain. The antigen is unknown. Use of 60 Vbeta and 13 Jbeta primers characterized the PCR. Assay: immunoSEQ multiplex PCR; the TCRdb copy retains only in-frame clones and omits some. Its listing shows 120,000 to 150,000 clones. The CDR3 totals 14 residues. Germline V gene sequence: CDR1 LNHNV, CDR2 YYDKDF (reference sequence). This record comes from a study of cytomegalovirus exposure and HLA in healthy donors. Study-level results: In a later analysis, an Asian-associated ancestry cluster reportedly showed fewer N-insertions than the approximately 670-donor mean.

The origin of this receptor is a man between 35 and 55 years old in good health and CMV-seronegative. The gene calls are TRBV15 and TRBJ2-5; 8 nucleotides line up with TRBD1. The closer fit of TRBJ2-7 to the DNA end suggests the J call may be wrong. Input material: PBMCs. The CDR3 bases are TGTGCCACCAGCAGAGCCCTGGACAGGGCCGAGCAGTACTTC. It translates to CATSRALDRAEQYF.